The 22 T cell receptor beta chains below all came from one sample that was sequenced in a study of OX40 agonist ivuxolimab in advanced cancers. Repertoires were generated with immunoSEQ multiplex PCR, while TCRdb's copy carries only in-frame clones and drops some. The sample contains about 78,000 clones, roughly 92% of which appear only once. Sequenced here: CD4+ or CD8+ T cells sorted from blood, sampled in a trial of the OX40 agonist ivuxolimab. All receptors derive from an adult with an advanced solid tumor such as melanoma, head and neck, liver or kidney cancer.

J is TRBJ2-4 and V is TRBV7-2; 7 nucleotides line up with TRBD2. The CDR3 extends over 14 amino acids. V shed 3 bases and J 7 bases; nucleotides not matched to a gene: 6. Germline V gene lookup returns CDR1 SGHTA and CDR2 FQGNSA. CDR3 in DNA: TGTGCCAGCAGCTTCGGGGGGAGTAAGAACATTCAGTACTTC. Protein sequence: CASSFGGSKNIQYF.

The chain recombines TRBV28 with TRBJ1-1; no clear D gene. V was clipped by 5 bases and J by 4 bases, with 20 bases between them. The CDR3 runs 16 residues. CDR1 and CDR2 from the germline V gene are MDHEN and SYDVKM. The CDR3 region is CASSPSARDNPTEAFF. CDR3 sequence (DNA): TGTGCCAGCAGTCCTTCCGCCCGGGATAACCCCACTGAAGCTTTCTTT. The complete variable domain, with remaining parts taken from reference TRBV28 and TRBJ1-1, reads DVKVTQSSRYLVKRTGEKVFLECVQDMDHENMFWYRQDPGLGLRLIYFSYDVKMKEKGDIPEGYSVSREKKERFSLILESASTNQTSMYLCASSPSARDNPTEAFFGQGTRLTVV.

The chain combines TRBV10-3 with TRBJ1-3, with D possibly TRBD1 on 5 matching bases. Germline CDR1 reads ENHRY; CDR2 reads SYGVKD. With 10 bases removed from V and 0 bases from J, the gap between germline ends came to 16 bases. This CDR3 has 15 amino acids. The CDR3 DNA follows: TGTGCCACAGGACGGGGGGAATCCTCTGGAAACACCATATATTTT. Residues: CATGRGESSGNTIYF.

This sequence joins TRBV9 and TRBJ1-2, with no clear D. The CDR3 runs 13 residues. CDR1 and CDR2 from the germline V gene are SGDLS and YYNGEE. V was clipped by 7 bases and J by 7 bases, with 17 bases between them. The CDR3 loop is CASAPNPGFGYTF. CDR3 nucleotides: TGTGCCAGCGCGCCGAACCCGGGGTTTGGCTACACCTTC.

The V gene is TRBV11-2, the J gene TRBJ2-2; tentative D call: TRBD2 (5 bases). The V gene's germline CDR1 is SGHAT and CDR2 FQNNGV. The CDR3 loop spans 14 amino acids. The germline V and J ends were trimmed by 1 base and 4 bases, with 7 bases remaining between them. Written as DNA, the CDR3 is TGTGCCAGCAGCTTAGGCCGGGGCACCGGGGAGCTGTTTTTT. Encoded protein: CASSLGRGTGELFF.

The rearrangement joins TRBV7-9 to TRBJ2-3; 10 bases are a match to TRBD2. This CDR3 region has 16 residues. After removal of 4 bases from V and 3 bases from J, the junction contained 7 bases not matched to a gene. The germline CDR1 and CDR2 sequences are SEHNR and FQNEAQ (reference sequence). The CDR3 loop reads CASSYFGLAETDTQYF. CDR3 coding DNA: TGTGCCAGCAGCTACTTCGGACTAGCGGAGACAGATACGCAGTATTTT.

This clone was counted a single time. The chain joins TRBV5-4 to TRBJ2-7; TRBD2 matches 7 bases. Trimming cost V 4 bases and J 2 bases; bases outside gene matches: 6. Germline V gene lookup returns CDR1 SGHNT and CDR2 YYREEE (reference sequence). The CDR3 has 14 amino acids. The CDR3 reads CASSGTTSAYEQYF. In nucleotides, the CDR3 is TGTGCCAGCAGCGGAACTACTAGCGCCTACGAGCAGTACTTC.

This chain links TRBV18 with TRBJ2-3, with a weak D call TRBD2 (6 bases). V lost 3 bases and J lost 0, with 10 bases in between. The CDR3 extends over 15 amino acids. CDR1 and CDR2 from the germline V gene are KGHSH and LQKENI. The CDR3: CASSPPGVSTDTQYF. In DNA, the CDR3 is TGTGCCAGCTCACCCCCGGGGGTTAGCACAGATACGCAGTATTTT.

The CDR3 DNA reads TGTGCCAGCAGTCCCGGGTGGGGGACTCACAAATTCACCCTCCACTTT. It codes for CASSPGWGTHKFTLHF. V gene TRBV27 combines with J gene TRBJ1-6, with D possibly TRBD1 on 5 matching bases. Per the germline V gene, CDR1 is MNHEY and CDR2 is SMNVEV (reference sequence). V shed 5 bases and J shed 14 bases, with 25 bases lying between them. The CDR3 spans 16 residues.

This chain connects TRBV5-1 to TRBJ1-5; no firm D call. Trimming left V 0 bases short and J 0 bases short, with 7 bases between. This CDR3 has 15 residues. The germline V gene has CDR1 SGHRS and CDR2 YFSETQ. This chain's CDR3 is CASSLAGNSNQPQHF. In DNA, the CDR3 is TGCGCCAGCAGCTTGGCCGGCAATAGCAATCAGCCCCAGCATTTT.

In its sample, this clone was seen once. This chain connects TRBV6-4 to TRBJ1-4; no reliable D call. Trimming pared 0 bases from V and 4 bases from J, leaving 9 bases between. Germline CDR1 is MRHNA and CDR2 is SNTAGT. This CDR3 has 15 residues. CDR3 loop: CASSDSKGGNEKLFF. Written as DNA, the CDR3 is TGTGCCAGCAGTGACTCCAAGGGTGGTAATGAAAAACTGTTTTTT.

V gene TRBV5-6 combines with J gene TRBJ2-7; D call uncertain. This CDR3 is 12 amino acids long. Germline assignment: CDR1 SGHDT and CDR2 YYEEEE. V was pared by 4 bases and J by 2 bases, with 7 bases between. The CDR3: CASSVGPYEQYF. The CDR3 nucleotides are TGTGCCAGCAGCGTAGGACCCTACGAGCAGTACTTC. Complete variable domain (other parts from reference TRBV5-6 and TRBJ2-7): DAGVTQSPTHLIKTRGQQVTLRCSPKSGHDTVSWYQQALGQGPQFIFQYYEEEERQRGNFPDRFSGHQFPNYSSELNVNALLLGDSALYLCASSVGPYEQYFGPGTRLTVT.

The chain couples TRBV6-1 to TRBJ1-5; 9 nucleotides line up with TRBD1. Germline CDR1 MNHNS, CDR2 SASEGT. This CDR3 comprises 13 residues. V shed 5 bases, J shed 6 bases, and the junction held 2 bases outside the gene matches. CDR3 region: CASSLTGGQPQHF. CDR3 nucleotides: TGTGCCAGCAGTTTGACAGGGGGTCAGCCCCAGCATTTT.

The rearrangement links TRBV25-1 to TRBJ1-1; D might be TRBD1 (6 bases). Trimming removed 2 bases at V and 3 bases at J, with 10 bases between. Germline-derived CDR1 and CDR2 are MGHDK and SYGVNS. This CDR3 has 14 amino acids. CDR3 loop: CASSEQGRDTEAFF. CDR3 coding DNA: TGTGCCAGCAGTGAACAGGGGAGAGACACTGAAGCTTTCTTT.

The chain links TRBV7-2 to TRBJ2-3, with unresolved D. The V and J ends lost 1 base and 3 bases respectively, with 8 bases between them. Looked up from germline, CDR1 is SGHTA and CDR2 is FQGNSA. This CDR3 region has 14 residues. The CDR3 loop is CASSLVSYTDTQYF. The CDR3 DNA reads as TGTGCCAGCAGCTTAGTTTCCTATACAGATACGCAGTATTTT.

The chain is built from TRBV9 and TRBJ1-5; no reliable D call. V was trimmed by 0 bases and J by 4 bases, leaving 5 bases between them. Germline CDR1 and CDR2: SGDLS and YYNGEE. CDR3 length equals 13 residues. CDR3 DNA sequence: TGTGCCAGCAGCGTAGGCAGGAATCAGCCCCAGCATTTT. Protein sequence: CASSVGRNQPQHF.

The rearrangement links TRBV7-2 to TRBJ1-2; 7 bases are shared with TRBD1. After removal of 2 bases from V and 4 bases from J, the junction contained 4 bases not matched to a gene. The CDR3 is made up of 14 amino acids. Per the germline V gene, CDR1 is SGHTA and CDR2 is FQGNSA. CDR3 region: CASSLYRDSYGYTF. CDR3 DNA: TGTGCCAGCAGCTTATACCGGGACAGCTATGGCTACACCTTC.

The V call is TRBV7-9, the J call TRBJ1-4; D ambiguous. V was shortened by 2 bases and J by 7 bases, with 2 bases between the two germline ends. Germline values: CDR1 SEHNR, CDR2 FQNEAQ (reference sequence). This CDR3 comprises 11 residues. CDR3 nucleotides: TGTGCCAGCAGCTTAAGTGAAAAACTGTTTTTT. Translating it yields CASSLSEKLFF.

This clone was seen a few times. The chain employs TRBV5-1 and TRBJ1-3, with TRBD1 identical over 8 bases. CDR1 is SGHRS and CDR2 is YFSETQ in the germline V gene. J was trimmed by 4 bases and V by 3 bases; bases with no gene match: 6. CDR3 length: 15 amino acids. This chain's CDR3 is CASSSGQETGNTIYF. The CDR3 region has the DNA TGCGCCAGCAGCTCGGGACAGGAAACGGGAAACACCATATATTTT.

The genes are TRBV29-1 and TRBJ1-2; 7 bases map to TRBD1. The CDR3 is made up of 18 amino acids. V trimming: 7 bases; J trimming: 4 bases; junction bases outside the gene matches: 24. Per germline, CDR1 SQVTM and CDR2 ANQGSEA. The CDR3 sequence: CSADGAGTEREIVYGYTF. CDR3 bases: TGCAGCGCTGACGGGGCCGGGACAGAGAGAGAAATTGTCTATGGCTACACCTTC.

The chain uses TRBV30 and TRBJ2-3; 16 nucleotides match TRBD2. Germline CDR1 and CDR2: GTSNPN and SVGIG (reference sequence). V trimming: 0 bases; J trimming: 2 bases; junction bases outside the gene matches: 2. This CDR3 spans 17 amino acids. In DNA form, the CDR3 reads TGTGCCTGGAGTGTCGGGACTAGCGGGAGGGCCACAGATACGCAGTATTTT. It codes for CAWSVGTSGRATDTQYF.

This clone was observed once. This sequence joins TRBV11-2 and TRBJ1-2; weak D call: TRBD1 (6 bases). This CDR3 contains 15 residues. Per the germline V gene, CDR1 is SGHAT and CDR2 is FQNNGV. Trimming shortened V by 2 bases and J by 8 bases, and 18 bases separated the two germline ends. The CDR3 region has the DNA TGTGCCAGCAGCTTAAACCCCGCGCAGGGGTGGGGCTACACCTTC. Translating gives CASSLNPAQGWGYTF.